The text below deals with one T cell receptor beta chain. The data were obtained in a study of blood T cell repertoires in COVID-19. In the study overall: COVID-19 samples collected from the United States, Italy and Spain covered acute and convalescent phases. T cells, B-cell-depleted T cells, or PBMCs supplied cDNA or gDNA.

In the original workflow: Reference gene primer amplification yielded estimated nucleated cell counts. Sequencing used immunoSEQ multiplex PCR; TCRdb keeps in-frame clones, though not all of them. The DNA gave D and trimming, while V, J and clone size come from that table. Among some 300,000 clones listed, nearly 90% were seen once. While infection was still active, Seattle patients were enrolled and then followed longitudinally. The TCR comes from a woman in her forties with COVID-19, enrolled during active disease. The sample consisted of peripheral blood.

This chain's CDR3 is CASSSGQGASTGANVLTF. The DNA of the CDR3 is TGTGCCAGCAGCTCTGGACAGGGGGCGAGCACTGGGGCCAACGTCCTGACTTTC. The chain is built from TRBV5-4 and TRBJ2-6; 11 bases match TRBD1. The junction had 7 bases not matched to a gene; V was cut back by 3 bases and J by 2 bases. The CDR3 covers 18 residues. CDR1 and CDR2 from the germline V gene are SGHNT and YYREEE (reference sequence).